In this sample, the clone carrying this T cell receptor (beta chain) turned up many times. Its antigen is undetermined. Quantitative molecular-barcoded 5'-RACE generated the TCR beta libraries. TCRdb re-called the 5' RACE reads through MiXCR, storing one row per CDR3 protein. The table has about 230,000 distinct CDR3 sequences, under 8.5% seen once. These data come from a study of CD8 T cells in ankylosing spondylitis. Study outcomes and limitations: Reports say disease-linked clones showed up significantly more in matched ankylosing spondylitis synovial fluid. Past research had described some motif variants in reactive arthritis synovial fluid and blood. A CD8+ phenotype characterized the disease-linked clones, which were relatively rare in peripheral blood.

Germline V gene lookup returns CDR1 MNHNY and CDR2 SVGAGI (reference sequence). CDR3 length equals 13 residues. V was clipped by 5 bases and J by 5 bases, with 10 bases between them. The sample consisted of blood, either unsorted or a sorted T cell fraction (not recorded which). The chain is built from TRBV6-6 and TRBJ2-1, with unresolved D. This TCR was recovered from a female donor with ankylosing spondylitis or in good health (not recorded which). CDR3 sequence: CASSPPGNNEQFF. The CDR3, as DNA: TGTGCCAGCAGTCCTCCGGGTAACAATGAGCAGTTCTTC.